A selection of T cell receptor beta chains follows, all from one sample in a study of T cells in tuberculosis. TCRdb keeps only in-frame clones here, not all; method: immunoSEQ multiplex PCR. The sample consists of tens of thousands of clones, more than 85% of them appearing once. Sequencing used PBMCs. These receptors were collected from a donor aged 10-29 years with latent tuberculosis or without tuberculosis infection. CDR3s include the opening cysteine and the closing phenylalanine or tryptophan. The D gene is left open where the match is weak. Rows may omit the clone size; those that give it use once, few, many or a size class.

V: TRBV29-1
D: TRBD2
J: TRBJ2-3
size: -
CDR3: CSGEIFGLAGGYSTDTQYF
DNA: TGCAGCGGAGAAATATTCGGACTAGCGGGAGGGTATAGCACAGATACGCAGTATTTT

V: TRBV6-1
D: TRBD1
J: TRBJ1-1
size: -
CDR3: CASSETGGDTEAFF
DNA: TGTGCCAGCAGTGAGACAGGGGGTGACACTGAAGCTTTCTTT

V: TRBV28
D: -
J: TRBJ1-5
size: -
CDR3: CTGSRGINQPQHF
DNA: TGTACGGGGAGTAGGGGGATAAATCAGCCCCAGCATTTT

V: TRBV7-2
D: TRBD2
J: TRBJ2-3
size: -
CDR3: CATRAGWADTQYF
DNA: TGTGCCACCAGAGCGGGGTGGGCAGATACGCAGTATTTT

V: TRBV7-9
D: -
J: TRBJ1-1
size: once
CDR3: CASSLGAVNTEAFF
DNA: TGTGCCAGCAGCTTAGGGGCTGTTAATACTGAAGCTTTCTTT

V: TRBV5-1
D: -
J: TRBJ2-7
size: -
CDR3: CASSQTGEEQYF
DNA: TGCGCCAGCAGCCAAACGGGGGAGGAGCAGTACTTC

V: TRBV28
D: -
J: TRBJ1-4
size: -
CDR3: CASSFSAFGEKLFF
DNA: TGTGCCAGCAGTTTTAGCGCGTTTGGTGAAAAACTGTTTTTT

V: TRBV7-2
D: TRBD2
J: TRBJ2-7
size: once
CDR3: CASSLEPSGGFGEQYF
DNA: TGTGCCAGCAGCTTAGAGCCCAGCGGGGGGTTTGGGGAGCAGTACTTC

V: TRBV18
D: TRBD1
J: TRBJ1-2
size: once
CDR3: CASSPGDSLNYGYTF
DNA: TGTGCCAGCTCACCAGGGGACAGCCTAAACTATGGCTACACCTTC

V: TRBV11-2
D: -
J: TRBJ2-1
size: -
CDR3: CASSLGLYGDNEQFF
DNA: TGTGCCAGCAGCTTAGGGTTGTACGGTGACAATGAGCAGTTCTTC

V: TRBV27
D: TRBD2
J: TRBJ2-3
size: -
CDR3: CASSLPGLAPTQYF
DNA: TGTGCCAGCAGTCTACCGGGACTAGCCCCTACGCAGTATTTT

V: TRBV7-8
D: -
J: TRBJ2-7
size: once
CDR3: CASSDPAGANEQYF
DNA: TGTGCCAGCAGTGATCCAGCAGGGGCCAACGAGCAGTACTTC

V: TRBV28
D: -
J: TRBJ1-2
size: -
CDR3: CASSFGTALGYTF
DNA: TGTGCCAGCAGTTTCGGTACAGCCTTGGGCTACACCTTC

V: TRBV2
D: -
J: TRBJ1-1
size: -
CDR3: CASSRDSWNTEAFF
DNA: TGTGCCAGCAGCCGGGACTCCTGGAACACTGAAGCTTTCTTT

V: TRBV7-6
D: -
J: TRBJ2-7
size: -
CDR3: CASSLNELPHEQYF
DNA: TGTGCCAGCAGCTTAAACGAGTTGCCCCACGAGCAGTACTTC

V: TRBV13
D: TRBD1
J: TRBJ1-1
size: -
CDR3: CASSSDRAEAFF
DNA: TGTGCCAGCAGCTCGGACAGGGCTGAAGCTTTCTTT

V: TRBV5-5
D: TRBD2
J: TRBJ2-7
size: -
CDR3: CASRSLAGPEGQYF
DNA: TGTGCCAGCAGATCACTAGCGGGGCCCGAGGGGCAGTACTTC

V: TRBV7-2
D: -
J: TRBJ1-2
size: -
CDR3: CASSLAAGNYGYTF
DNA: TGTGCCAGCAGCTTAGCCGCAGGGAACTATGGCTACACCTTC

V: TRBV11-2
D: TRBD1
J: TRBJ2-5
size: once
CDR3: CASSPGRQGMETQYF
DNA: TGTGCCAGCAGCCCAGGAAGACAGGGTATGGAGACCCAGTACTTC

V: TRBV7-2
D: -
J: TRBJ2-1
size: -
CDR3: CASSLGQANEQFF
DNA: TGTGCCAGCAGCTTAGGACAGGCGAATGAGCAGTTCTTC

V: TRBV28
D: TRBD1
J: TRBJ1-2
size: few
CDR3: CASSQGQVRGRGYTF
DNA: TGTGCCAGCAGTCAGGGACAGGTTCGGGGTAGGGGCTACACCTTC

V: TRBV19
D: -
J: TRBJ1-2
size: -
CDR3: CASSIDRGANLQGF
DNA: TGTGCCAGTAGTATAGATCGGGGGGCCAACCTACAAGGCTTC

V: TRBV2
D: -
J: TRBJ2-7
size: -
CDR3: CASSGDYPAYEQYF
DNA: TGTGCCAGCAGTGGCGACTACCCAGCCTACGAGCAGTACTTC

V: TRBV6-1
D: TRBD1
J: TRBJ1-1
size: -
CDR3: CASTRQGGVTEAFF
DNA: TGTGCCAGCACTCGACAGGGGGGGGTCACTGAAGCTTTCTTT

V: TRBV9
D: TRBD1
J: TRBJ2-7
size: -
CDR3: CASSVDGDRAYEQYF
DNA: TGTGCCAGCAGCGTAGATGGGGACAGGGCGTACGAGCAGTACTTC

V: TRBV4-1
D: -
J: TRBJ2-1
size: -
CDR3: CASSQDRGGVSYNEQFF
DNA: TGCGCCAGCAGCCAAGATCGGGGCGGGGTCTCCTACAATGAGCAGTTCTTC

V: TRBV5-1
D: -
J: TRBJ2-6
size: -
CDR3: CASSFRLTAGANVLTF
DNA: TGCGCCAGCAGCTTCCGACTGACAGCTGGGGCCAACGTCCTGACTTTC

V: TRBV7-9
D: -
J: TRBJ2-1
size: -
CDR3: CASSLVRGVSFNEQFF
DNA: TGTGCCAGCAGCTTAGTCAGGGGGGTGAGTTTCAATGAGCAGTTCTTC

V: TRBV7-9
D: -
J: TRBJ1-5
size: -
CDR3: CASSRQQGYSNQPQHF
DNA: TGTGCCAGCAGCCGTCAACAGGGTTATAGCAATCAGCCCCAGCATTTT

V: TRBV27
D: -
J: TRBJ2-1
size: -
CDR3: CASSLRQTTLNEQFF
DNA: TGTGCCAGCAGTTTAAGACAGACAACCCTCAATGAGCAGTTCTTC

V: TRBV4-2
D: TRBD2
J: TRBJ2-1
size: -
CDR3: CASSQGGREGAYNEQFF
DNA: TGTGCCAGCAGCCAAGGGGGGCGGGAGGGCGCCTACAATGAGCAGTTCTTC

V: TRBV19
D: -
J: TRBJ2-7
size: -
CDR3: CASSTGVTYEQYF
DNA: TGTGCCAGTAGTACCGGTGTCACCTACGAGCAGTACTTC

V: TRBV6-5
D: -
J: TRBJ2-3
size: -
CDR3: CASRTGTPFTQYF
DNA: TGTGCCAGCAGAACCGGGACTCCCTTTACGCAGTATTTT

V: TRBV4-2
D: TRBD1
J: TRBJ2-6
size: -
CDR3: CATTGQAASGANVLTF
DNA: TGTGCCACCACGGGACAGGCCGCCTCTGGGGCCAACGTCCTGACTTTC

V: TRBV28
D: -
J: TRBJ1-3
size: -
CDR3: CASSPVGNTIYF
DNA: TGTGCCAGCAGTCCTGTCGGAAACACCATATATTTT

V: TRBV5-8
D: TRBD1
J: TRBJ1-4
size: -
CDR3: CASSRMTGGSNEKLFF
DNA: TGTGCCAGCAGCAGGATGACAGGGGGCTCTAATGAAAAACTGTTTTTT

V: TRBV7-9
D: -
J: TRBJ2-3
size: -
CDR3: CASSITSPALDTQYF
DNA: TGTGCCAGCAGCATTACTAGCCCCGCACTCGATACGCAGTATTTT

V: TRBV28
D: TRBD1
J: TRBJ1-3
size: -
CDR3: CASLTSRLDRGGNTIYF
DNA: TGTGCCAGCTTGACGTCCAGACTAGACAGGGGAGGAAACACCATATATTTT

V: TRBV7-9
D: -
J: TRBJ2-2
size: -
CDR3: CASSPPGGELFF
DNA: TGTGCCAGCAGCCCCCCGGGCGGGGAGCTGTTTTTT

V: TRBV5-1
D: TRBD1
J: TRBJ1-5
size: once
CDR3: CASSLEGGRDQPQHF
DNA: TGCGCCAGCAGCTTGGAAGGGGGCAGGGATCAGCCCCAGCATTTT

V: TRBV6-4
D: -
J: TRBJ2-2
size: -
CDR3: CASSGGPDTGELFF
DNA: TGTGCCAGCAGCGGGGGGCCGGACACCGGGGAGCTGTTTTTT

V: TRBV11-2
D: -
J: TRBJ2-7
size: -
CDR3: CASRSLRGPYEQYF
DNA: TGTGCCAGCAGGTCCCTGCGGGGTCCCTACGAGCAGTACTTC

V: TRBV6-1
D: TRBD1
J: TRBJ1-2
size: -
CDR3: CASSPRDRNYGYTF
DNA: TGTGCCAGCAGTCCCCGGGACAGGAACTATGGCTACACCTTC